This TCR beta chain was retrieved from a study of CD8 T cells in Susac syndrome. Negative isolation yielded CD4+ and CD8+ T cells, and FACS enriched TEMRA cells. RNA totalling 0.5 to 1 ug underwent reverse transcription with random hexamers. Amplification of TCR beta CDR3 by immunoSEQ multiplex PCR spanned 54 Vbeta and 13 Jbeta. A single record per CDR3 protein comes from TCRdb applying MiXCR to the immunoSEQ multiplex PCR reads. The sample has about 200,000 distinct CDR3 sequences; approximately 95% are singletons. This clonotype was sampled from a human donor in good health. The sequenced sample was CD4+ T cells from PBMCs.

As DNA, the CDR3 is TGCGCCAGCAGCTTGGAAGATGGACCCACAGATACGCAGTATTTT. This codes for CASSLEDGPTDTQYF. V usage is TRBV5-1 and J usage is TRBJ2-3; D gene unclear. Germline V gene sequence: CDR1 SGHRS, CDR2 YFSETQ. V gave up 0 bases and J gave up 2 bases, with 10 bases separating them. CDR3 length: 15 amino acids.